The 24 T cell receptor beta chains listed next were all sequenced from one sample in a study of beta chain features in type 1 diabetes. The whole isolated RNA underwent reverse transcription, so sequencing captured expressed TCRB transcripts. Sequencing used immunoSEQ multiplex PCR; TCRdb keeps in-frame clones, though not all of them. The data contain around 140,000 clones, 9% of them seen just once; the ten biggest clones take up 0.75%. Their cognate antigens are unknown. Study-level results: Moderately but significantly shorter TCRB CDR3s were found in Type 1 diabetes patients in all four CD4+ subsets.

The sequenced sample consisted of central memory CD4+ T cells from blood. These receptor sequences come from a man younger than 40 with type 1 diabetes.

A few counts support this clone. The V and J genes are TRBV18 and TRBJ1-3, with D uncertain. Trimming pared 2 bases from V and 0 bases from J, leaving 11 bases between. The CDR3 totals 16 residues. Germline loops: CDR1 KGHSH, CDR2 LQKENI. The CDR3 DNA sequence: TGTGCCAGCTCACCAAATAACAGCCCCTCTGGAAACACCATATATTTT. This codes for CASSPNNSPSGNTIYF. The full variable domain, rest sourced from reference TRBV18 and TRBJ1-3, is NAGVMQNPRHLVRRRGQEARLRCSPMKGHSHVYWYRQLPEEGLKFMVYLQKENIIDESGMPKERFSAEFPKEGPSILRIQQVVRGDSAAYFCASSPNNSPSGNTIYFGEGSWLTVV.

In its sample, this clone was seen a few times. This chain connects TRBV7-9 to TRBJ2-3; tentatively, D is TRBD1 (5 bases). There are 17 residues in the CDR3. Per the germline V gene, CDR1 is SEHNR and CDR2 is FQNEAQ (reference sequence). V lost 4 bases to trimming and J lost 2 bases, with 19 bases between them. CDR3 amino acids: CASSSTKGDVFTDTQYF. The CDR3 nucleotides are TGTGCCAGCAGCTCCACGAAAGGGGATGTGTTCACAGATACGCAGTATTTT.

This clone was observed many times. The chain carries TRBV4-3 and TRBJ1-2; weak D call: TRBD1 (5 bases). V was trimmed by 1 base and J by 4 bases, leaving 13 bases between them. The CDR3 has 15 residues. Looked up from germline, CDR1 is LGHNA and CDR2 is YSLEER. The CDR3 DNA is TGCGCCAGCAGCCAAGGGGTAGCGGGGGTCTATGGCTACACCTTC. This sequence encodes CASSQGVAGVYGYTF.

This rearrangement joins TRBV18 to TRBJ2-1, with TRBD2 as a possible D gene (6 bases). The CDR3 runs 13 residues. CDR1 and CDR2 (germline): KGHSH, LQKENI. The ends were cut back, 5 bases at V and 9 bases at J, with 14 bases in the middle. The CDR3 spells CASSEIRRGEQFF. CDR3 DNA: TGTGCCAGCTCAGAGATTCGGCGGGGTGAGCAGTTCTTC. The entire variable domain, with the rest obtained from reference TRBV18 and TRBJ2-1, is as follows: NAGVMQNPRHLVRRRGQEARLRCSPMKGHSHVYWYRQLPEEGLKFMVYLQKENIIDESGMPKERFSAEFPKEGPSILRIQQVVRGDSAAYFCASSEIRRGEQFFGPGTRLTVL.

The V call is TRBV7-9, the J call TRBJ2-5; D is possibly TRBD2 (5 bases). The CDR3 is 17 amino acids. From germline, CDR1 is SEHNR and CDR2 FQNEAQ (reference sequence). The V and J ends lost 4 bases and 2 bases respectively, with 20 bases between them. DNA for the CDR3: TGTGCCAGCAGCTGGCGGGCCGGGCCAACGTCTCAAGAGACCCAGTACTTC. Its translation is CASSWRAGPTSQETQYF.

In this sample, this clone turned up a few times. The CDR3 DNA is TGTGCCAGCTCACCGGGGACAGGGGAAACCTACGAGCAGTACTTC. Translated: CASSPGTGETYEQYF. V and J are TRBV18 and TRBJ2-7, with 10 bases aligning to TRBD1. Germline V gene lookup returns CDR1 KGHSH and CDR2 LQKENI. V lost 3 bases to trimming and J lost 2 bases; unmatched junction nucleotides: 4. The CDR3 contains 15 residues.

This clone was counted between two and nine times. The chain's CDR3 is CASSVGPRAEDEAFF. The CDR3 DNA follows: TGTGCCAGCAGCGTTGGTCCGAGGGCAGAAGATGAAGCTTTCTTT. V is TRBV9 and J is TRBJ1-1; D is uncertain. From germline, CDR1 is SGDLS and CDR2 YYNGEE. The CDR3 has 15 amino acids. Trimming removed 2 bases from V and 7 bases from J, with 18 bases in between.

This clone turned up a few times. The chain links TRBV28 to TRBJ1-2; 7 bases are shared with TRBD1. Germline values: CDR1 MDHEN, CDR2 SYDVKM. The junction had 10 bases not matched to a gene; V was cut back by 10 bases and J by 5 bases. The CDR3 loop spans 13 amino acids. CDR3 sequence: CATIRQQGYGYTF. The CDR3 DNA reads TGTGCCACCATCCGACAACAGGGGTATGGCTACACCTTC.

This clone has just a few counts. This chain joins TRBV7-2 and TRBJ2-5, with 11 bases lining up with TRBD2. Germline V gene data show CDR1 as SGHTA and CDR2 as FQGNSA. The CDR3 has 14 residues. V was pared by 5 bases and J by 7 bases, with 6 bases of the junction left unmatched. The CDR3 sequence is CASSQRSGGGTQYF. The CDR3 DNA reads as TGTGCCAGCAGCCAACGTAGCGGGGGGGGGACCCAGTACTTC. The variable domain in full, completed from reference TRBV7-2 and TRBJ2-5, reads GAGVSQSPSNKVTEKGKDVELRCDPISGHTALYWYRQSLGQGLEFLIYFQGNSAPDKSGLPSDRFSAERTGGSVSTLTIQRTQQEDSAVYLCASSQRSGGGTQYFGPGTRLLVL.

In DNA form, the CDR3 reads TGTGCCAGCTCTAATACCCTAAACGACAGGTCGAACTATGGCTACACCTTC. Residues: CASSNTLNDRSNYGYTF. The chain couples TRBV18 to TRBJ1-2; D might be TRBD1 (6 bases). CDR3 length equals 17 residues. Germline values: CDR1 KGHSH, CDR2 LQKENI. With 6 bases removed from V and 2 bases from J, the gap between germline ends came to 22 bases.

In its sample, this clone was seen a few times. Here the CDR3 reads CASSLGSQETQYF. The CDR3 coding sequence is TGCGCCAGCAGCTTGGGGAGCCAAGAGACCCAGTACTTC. The chain links TRBV5-1 to TRBJ2-5; the D is unclear. The CDR3 consists of 13 residues. Germline V gene sequence: CDR1 SGHRS, CDR2 YFSETQ. The V gene lost 0 bases and the J gene lost 1 base, with 4 bases spanning the gap.

The table lists this clone with a few counts. The CDR3 loop reads CASSGQRHTEAFF. CDR3 nucleotides: TGTGCCAGCAGCGGACAGAGACACACTGAAGCTTTCTTT. V is TRBV2 and J is TRBJ1-1, with D maybe TRBD1 (6 bases). V was pared by 6 bases and J by 3 bases, with 11 bases between. Germline V lookup: CDR1 SNHLY, CDR2 FYNNEI. The CDR3 has 13 amino acids. Based on the CDR3 plus reference TRBV2 and TRBJ1-1, the full variable domain is EPEVTQTPSHQVTQMGQEVILRCVPISNHLYFYWYRQILGQKVEFLVSFYNNEISEKSEIFDDQFSVERPDGSNFTLKIRSTKLEDSAMYFCASSGQRHTEAFFGQGTRLTVV.

In its sample, this clone was seen a few times. The chain recombines TRBV28 with TRBJ1-2; 7 nucleotides agree with TRBD1. V lost 6 bases, J lost 4 bases, and 8 bases stayed unmatched. There are 14 residues in the CDR3. Germline loops: CDR1 MDHEN, CDR2 SYDVKM. The CDR3 nucleotides are TGTGCCAGCAGCATACAGGGGAAAGGCTATGGCTACACCTTC. It codes for CASSIQGKGYGYTF.

This clone was recorded many times. This chain links TRBV5-1 with TRBJ2-7; tentative D call: TRBD1 (6 bases). The CDR3 has 14 amino acids. CDR1 and CDR2 from the germline V gene are SGHRS and YFSETQ. V lost 2 bases to trimming and J lost 6 bases, with 15 bases between them. The CDR3 coding sequence is TGCGCCAGCAGCTTTCAGCAGGGGTCGGGCGAGCAGTACTTC. Encoded protein: CASSFQQGSGEQYF.

This clone was recorded a few times. This rearrangement joins TRBV2 to TRBJ2-2, with 11 positions matching TRBD1. Looked up from germline, CDR1 is SNHLY and CDR2 is FYNNEI. The CDR3 is 15 residues long. With 6 bases clipped from V and 6 bases from J, the junction kept 6 bases outside the gene matches. The CDR3 nucleotides read TGTGCCAGCAGAGGACAGGGGGCTGGATCCGGGGAGCTGTTTTTT. Translating gives CASRGQGAGSGELFF.

This clone was counted at least ten times. Other nucleotide sequences from this sample produce the same CDR3. This chain uses TRBV4-1 with TRBJ2-1; TRBD1 might be the D (5 bases). The CDR3 consists of 13 residues. V was cut by 4 bases and J by 3 bases, with 7 bases left in between. In germline, CDR1 is MGHRA, CDR2 YSYEKL. The DNA of the CDR3 is TGCGCCAGCAGCCGAGACAGCTACAATGAGCAGTTCTTC. Translation gives CASSRDSYNEQFF.

The chain combines TRBV18 with TRBJ1-1, with 7 nucleotides matching TRBD1. Germline-derived CDR1 and CDR2 are KGHSH and LQKENI. V was pared by 3 bases and J by 0 bases, with 10 bases of the junction left unmatched. CDR3 size: 17 residues. The CDR3 is CASSPTGTDPMNTEAFF. CDR3 DNA sequence: TGTGCCAGCTCACCGACCGGGACAGACCCGATGAACACTGAAGCTTTCTTT.

This chain links TRBV6-5 with TRBJ1-1, with D possibly being TRBD1 (5 bases). From germline, CDR1 is MNHEY and CDR2 SVGAGI. This CDR3 has 13 residues. V was pared by 2 bases and J by 10 bases, with 14 bases between. The CDR3 loop is CASSYAGPGGAFF. The CDR3 nucleotides are TGTGCCAGCAGTTACGCGGGACCGGGGGGAGCTTTCTTT.

This clone was picked up a small number of times. In nucleotides, the CDR3 is TGTGCCAGCAGCAAAGAGGAACAGGCGAACACTGAAGCTTTCTTT. This sequence encodes CASSKEEQANTEAFF. V usage is TRBV21-1 and J usage is TRBJ1-1; the table's D call, TRBD1, was not checked against the DNA. TRBV21-1 is an annotated pseudogene. The CDR3 is 15 amino acids.

This clone appeared a single time. The gene calls are TRBV11-2 and TRBJ1-1, with 8 bases identical to TRBD1. Germline loops: CDR1 SGHAT, CDR2 FQNNGV. V trimming: 5 bases; J trimming: 10 bases; junction bases outside the gene matches: 9. CDR3 length: 13 amino acids. CDR3 nucleotide sequence: TGTGCCAGCAGCCCCGGACAGGGCCAGCGAGCTTTCTTT. The encoded protein is CASSPGQGQRAFF.

The chain couples TRBV7-6 to TRBJ1-1; D remains unclear. Germline CDR1 and CDR2: SGHVS and FNYEAQ. V was pared by 5 bases and J by 2 bases, with 9 bases between. This CDR3 spans 13 amino acids. This CDR3 is CASSPTRNTEAFF. In nucleotides, the CDR3 is TGTGCCAGCAGCCCAACACGTAACACTGAAGCTTTCTTT.

The V call is TRBV7-2, the J call TRBJ2-1, with TRBD2 identical over 9 bases. This CDR3 comprises 18 residues. V lost 2 bases and J lost 4; bases outside the gene matches: 12. CDR1 is SGHTA and CDR2 is FQGNSA in the germline V gene. The CDR3 DNA is TGTGCCAGCAGCTTATTACTCCCGACTAGCGGAAAATACAATGAGCAGTTCTTC. Translating gives CASSLLLPTSGKYNEQFF.

The chain links TRBV5-1 to TRBJ2-7, with 14 positions matching TRBD2. Germline V gene data show CDR1 as SGHRS and CDR2 as YFSETQ. The junction had 2 bases not matched to a gene; V was cut back by 3 bases and J by 3 bases. The CDR3 has 15 amino acids. The CDR3 DNA follows: TGCGCCAGCAGCTGGGGACTAGCGGGGGACTACGAGCAGTACTTC. Protein sequence: CASSWGLAGDYEQYF.

This clone was counted a few times. The chain is built from TRBV7-9 and TRBJ1-2; D unresolved. V lost 5 bases to trimming and J lost 3 bases, with 13 bases between them. This CDR3 region has 14 residues. Germline V gene data show CDR1 as SEHNR and CDR2 as FQNEAQ (reference sequence). The CDR3 coding sequence is TGTGCCAGCAGCCCGCCCGGTGGTGACTATGGCTACACCTTC. Amino acid sequence: CASSPPGGDYGYTF.